Below, 4 T cell receptor beta chains from the same sample are listed, as sequenced in a study of blood T cell repertoires in COVID-19. The repertoire was sequenced with immunoSEQ multiplex PCR; TCRdb's copy has only in-frame clones and lacks some. The data hold about 170,000 clones, with 80% to 90% observed a single time. Sequences were obtained from peripheral blood. The receptors were sampled from a woman in her forties or fifties with acute or convalescent COVID-19.

The chain recombines TRBV7-2 with TRBJ1-2; TRBD1 agrees at 8 bases. The J segment lost 7 bases and the V segment lost 6 bases, leaving 10 bases of the junction unmatched. CDR1 and CDR2 (germline): SGHTA, FQGNSA. This CDR3 has 14 amino acids. CDR3 amino acids: CASRGTGGYGGYTF. The CDR3, as DNA: TGTGCCAGCAGGGGAACAGGGGGGTATGGTGGCTACACCTTC.

The CDR3 coding sequence is TGTGCCAGCAGCGTAGCCCAGGGTACGAGGACCGGGGAGCTGTTTTTT. Its protein is CASSVAQGTRTGELFF. J is TRBJ2-2 and V is TRBV9; TRBD1 is a possible D gene (5 bases). The ends were cut back, 0 bases at V and 5 bases at J, with 14 bases in the middle. Per the germline V gene, CDR1 is SGDLS and CDR2 is YYNGEE. This CDR3 spans 16 amino acids.

The chain couples TRBV15 to TRBJ1-3, with TRBD1 matching 9 bases. The CDR3 runs to 17 residues. The junction had 7 bases not matched to a gene; V was cut back by 3 bases and J by 1 base. Germline loops: CDR1 LNHNV, CDR2 YYDKDF (reference sequence). The DNA of the CDR3 is TGTGCCACCAGCAGGGATCCGGGACAGGGATCTGGAAACACCATATATTTT. Its translation: CATSRDPGQGSGNTIYF.

CDR3 loop: CASSALAENEQYF. The CDR3 nucleotides are TGTGCCAGCAGCGCACTAGCGGAAAACGAGCAGTACTTC. The chain links TRBV9 to TRBJ2-7; 8 nucleotides align to TRBD2. Trimming at V came to 3 bases and at J to 5 bases, leaving 4 bases not matched to a gene. The CDR3 sequence is 13 residues long. Germline lookup yields CDR1 SGDLS and CDR2 YYNGEE.